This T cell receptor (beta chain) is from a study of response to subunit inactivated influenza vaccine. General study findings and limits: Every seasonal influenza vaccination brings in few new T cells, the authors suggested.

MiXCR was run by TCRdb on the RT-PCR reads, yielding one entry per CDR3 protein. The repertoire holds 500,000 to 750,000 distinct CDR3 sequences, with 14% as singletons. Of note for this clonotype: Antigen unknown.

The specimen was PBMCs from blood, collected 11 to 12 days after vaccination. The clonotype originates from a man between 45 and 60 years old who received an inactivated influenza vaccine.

The CDR3 nucleotides are TGTGCCAGCAGCTTATATGGGACAGGGGTATACGAGCAGTACTTC. Encoded protein: CASSLYGTGVYEQYF. The chain joins TRBV7-2 to TRBJ2-7; 10 nucleotides line up with TRBD1. This CDR3 spans 15 amino acids. V was clipped by 2 bases and J by 4 bases; unmatched bases: 5. Germline V gene lookup returns CDR1 SGHTA and CDR2 FQGNSA.